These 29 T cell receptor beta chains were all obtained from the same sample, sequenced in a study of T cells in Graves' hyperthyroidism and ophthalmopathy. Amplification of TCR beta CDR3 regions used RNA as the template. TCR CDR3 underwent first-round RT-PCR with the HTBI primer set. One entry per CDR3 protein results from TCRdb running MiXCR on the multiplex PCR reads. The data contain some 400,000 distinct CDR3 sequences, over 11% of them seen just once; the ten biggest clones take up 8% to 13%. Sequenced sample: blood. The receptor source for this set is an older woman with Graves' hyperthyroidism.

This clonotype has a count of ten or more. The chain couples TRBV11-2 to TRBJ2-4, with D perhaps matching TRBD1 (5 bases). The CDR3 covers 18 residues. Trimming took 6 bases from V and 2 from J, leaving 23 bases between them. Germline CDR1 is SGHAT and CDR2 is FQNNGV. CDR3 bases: TGTGCCAGCAGTTATAGTGACGTGACAGCCCGGACCAAAAACATTCAGTACTTC. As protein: CASSYSDVTARTKNIQYF.

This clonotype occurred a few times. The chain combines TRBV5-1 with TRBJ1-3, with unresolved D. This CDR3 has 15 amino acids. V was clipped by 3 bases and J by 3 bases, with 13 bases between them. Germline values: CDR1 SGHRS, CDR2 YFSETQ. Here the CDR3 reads CASSSTGAVGNTIYF. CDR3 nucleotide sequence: TGCGCCAGCAGCTCCACGGGTGCCGTTGGAAACACCATATATTTT.

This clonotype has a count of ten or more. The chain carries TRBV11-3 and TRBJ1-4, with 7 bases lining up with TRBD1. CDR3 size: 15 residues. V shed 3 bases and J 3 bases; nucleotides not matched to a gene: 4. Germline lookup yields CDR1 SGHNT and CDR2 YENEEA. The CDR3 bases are TGTGCCAGCAGCTTCAGACAGGGTCCTAATGAAAAACTGTTTTTT. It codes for CASSFRQGPNEKLFF.

The CDR3 bases are TGCAGTGCTAGAGATTTACAGAACGACAATAATTCACCCCTCCACTTT. It encodes CSARDLQNDNNSPLHF. This rearrangement joins TRBV20-1 to TRBJ1-6; no clear D gene. Germline lookup yields CDR1 DFQATT and CDR2 SNEGSKA (reference sequence). The V end was cut by 0 bases, the J end by 5 bases, with 14 bases between. The length of the CDR3 is 16 residues.

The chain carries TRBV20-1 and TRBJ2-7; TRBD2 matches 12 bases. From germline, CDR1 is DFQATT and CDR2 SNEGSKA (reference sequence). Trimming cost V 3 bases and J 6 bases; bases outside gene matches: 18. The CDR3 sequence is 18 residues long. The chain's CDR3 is CSARDQGSSGRGVLEQYF. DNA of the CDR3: TGCAGTGCTAGGGATCAGGGGTCTAGCGGGAGGGGGGTTCTCGAGCAGTACTTC.

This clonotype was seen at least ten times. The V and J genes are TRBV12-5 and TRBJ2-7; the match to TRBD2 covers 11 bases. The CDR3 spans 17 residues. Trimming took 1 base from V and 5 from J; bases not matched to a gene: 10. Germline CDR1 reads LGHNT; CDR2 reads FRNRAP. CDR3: CASGLGRLAGTTDEQYF. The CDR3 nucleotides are TGTGCTAGTGGTTTGGGGAGACTAGCGGGGACCACGGACGAGCAGTACTTC.

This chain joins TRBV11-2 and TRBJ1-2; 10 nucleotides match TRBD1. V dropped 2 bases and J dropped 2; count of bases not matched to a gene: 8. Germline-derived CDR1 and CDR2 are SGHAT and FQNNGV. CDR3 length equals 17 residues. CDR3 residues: CASSLHLGQGMNYGYTF. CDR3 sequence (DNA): TGTGCCAGCAGCTTACACTTGGGACAGGGGATGAACTATGGCTACACCTTC.

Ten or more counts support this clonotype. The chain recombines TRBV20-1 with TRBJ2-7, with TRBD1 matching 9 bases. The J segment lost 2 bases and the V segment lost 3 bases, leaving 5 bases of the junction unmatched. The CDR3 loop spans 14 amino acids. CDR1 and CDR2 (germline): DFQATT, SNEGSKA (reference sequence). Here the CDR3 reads CSASLDRGTYEQYF. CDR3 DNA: TGCAGTGCTAGTTTGGACAGGGGTACCTACGAGCAGTACTTC.

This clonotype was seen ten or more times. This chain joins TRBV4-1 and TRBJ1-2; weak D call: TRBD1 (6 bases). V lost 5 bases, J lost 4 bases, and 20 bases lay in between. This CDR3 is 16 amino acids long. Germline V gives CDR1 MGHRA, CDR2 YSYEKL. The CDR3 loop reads CASSAAGRGRRYGYTF. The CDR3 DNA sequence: TGCGCCAGCAGCGCGGCGGGACGGGGGCGACGCTATGGCTACACCTTC.

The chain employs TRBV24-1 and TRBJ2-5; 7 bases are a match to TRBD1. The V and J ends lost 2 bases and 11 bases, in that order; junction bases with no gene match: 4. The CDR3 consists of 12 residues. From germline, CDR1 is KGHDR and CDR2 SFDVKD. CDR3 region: CATSDSDRPQYF. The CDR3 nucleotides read TGTGCCACCAGTGATTCGGACAGGCCACAGTACTTC.

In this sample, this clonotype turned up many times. Here the CDR3 reads CAIFQQGGGYTF. The CDR3 DNA reads TGTGCCATCTTTCAGCAGGGTGGAGGCTACACCTTC. The chain has TRBV10-3 and TRBJ1-2, with a weak D call TRBD1 (5 bases). The V and J ends lost 8 bases and 8 bases respectively, with 15 bases between them. Germline V CDR1 and CDR2: ENHRY, SYGVKD. The CDR3 has 12 amino acids.

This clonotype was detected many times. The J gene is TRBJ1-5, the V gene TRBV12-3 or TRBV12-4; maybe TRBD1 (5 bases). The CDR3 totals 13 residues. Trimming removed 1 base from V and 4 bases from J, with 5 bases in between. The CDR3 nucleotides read TGTGCCAGCAGTTTAGACAGGAATCAGCCCCAGCATTTT. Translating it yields CASSLDRNQPQHF.

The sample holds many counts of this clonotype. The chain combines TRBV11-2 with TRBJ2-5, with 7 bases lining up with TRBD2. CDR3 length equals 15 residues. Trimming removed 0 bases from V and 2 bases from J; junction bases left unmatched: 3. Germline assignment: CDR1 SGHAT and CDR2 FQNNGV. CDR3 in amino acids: CASSLEGTIQETQYF. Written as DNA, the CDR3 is TGTGCCAGCAGCTTAGAGGGGACTATTCAAGAGACCCAGTACTTC.

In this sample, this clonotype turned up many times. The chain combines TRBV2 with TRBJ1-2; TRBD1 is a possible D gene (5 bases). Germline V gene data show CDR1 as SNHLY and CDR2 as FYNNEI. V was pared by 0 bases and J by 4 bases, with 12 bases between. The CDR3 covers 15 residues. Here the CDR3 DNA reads TGTGCCAGCAGTGAAGCGCTTCCGGGGGGCTATGGCTACACCTTC. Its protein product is CASSEALPGGYGYTF.

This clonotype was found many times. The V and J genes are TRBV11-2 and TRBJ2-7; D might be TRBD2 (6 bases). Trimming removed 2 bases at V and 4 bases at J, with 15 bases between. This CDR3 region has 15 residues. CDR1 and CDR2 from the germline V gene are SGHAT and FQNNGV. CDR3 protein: CASSLPGGAGYEQYF. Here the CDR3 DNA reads TGTGCCAGCAGCTTACCCGGGGGAGCTGGGTACGAGCAGTACTTC.

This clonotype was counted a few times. The CDR3 spells CASSSGGYYEQYF. CDR3 coding DNA: TGTGCCAGCAGCTCCGGAGGCTACTACGAGCAGTACTTC. The V call is TRBV7-9, the J call TRBJ2-7; D possibly corresponds to TRBD2 (5 bases). Germline V CDR1 and CDR2: SEHNR, FQNEAQ (reference sequence). The CDR3 loop spans 13 amino acids. V was cut by 4 bases and J by 3 bases, with 10 bases left in between.

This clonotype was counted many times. CDR3: CASRDGQPDTQYF. CDR3 nucleotide sequence: TGTGCCAGCAGAGATGGACAGCCAGATACGCAGTATTTT. The chain has TRBV6-2 or TRBV6-3 and TRBJ2-3; possibly TRBD1 for D (6 bases). The CDR3 contains 13 residues. Germline CDR1 MNHEY, CDR2 SVGEGT. The germline V and J ends were trimmed by 6 bases and 4 bases, with 11 bases remaining between them.

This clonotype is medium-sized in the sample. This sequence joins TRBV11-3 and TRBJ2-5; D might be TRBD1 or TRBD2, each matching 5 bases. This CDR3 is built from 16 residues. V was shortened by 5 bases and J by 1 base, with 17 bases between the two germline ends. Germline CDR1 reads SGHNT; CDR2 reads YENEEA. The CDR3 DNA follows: TGTGCCAGCAGCGCCCGGGGCCGCAATGGCCAAGAGACCCAGTACTTC. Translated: CASSARGRNGQETQYF.

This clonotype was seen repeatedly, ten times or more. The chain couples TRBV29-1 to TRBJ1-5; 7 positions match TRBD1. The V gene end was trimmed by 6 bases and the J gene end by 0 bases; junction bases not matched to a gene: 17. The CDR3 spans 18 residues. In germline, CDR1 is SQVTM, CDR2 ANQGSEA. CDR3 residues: CSVRRARDSGHSNQPQHF. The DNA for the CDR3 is TGCAGCGTCAGGAGAGCCCGGGACAGCGGTCATAGCAATCAGCCCCAGCATTTT.

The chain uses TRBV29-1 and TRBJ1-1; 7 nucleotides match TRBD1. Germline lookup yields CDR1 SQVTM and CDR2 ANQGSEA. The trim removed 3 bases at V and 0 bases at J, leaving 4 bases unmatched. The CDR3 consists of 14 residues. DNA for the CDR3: TGCAGCGTTGATAGGGGGCCGATGAACACTGAAGCTTTCTTT. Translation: CSVDRGPMNTEAFF. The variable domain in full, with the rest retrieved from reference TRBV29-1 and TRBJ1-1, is SAVISQKPSRDICQRGTSLTIQCQVDSQVTMMFWYRQQPGQSLTLIATANQGSEATYESGFVIDKFPISRPNLTFSTLTVSNMSPEDSSIYLCSVDRGPMNTEAFFGQGTRLTVV.

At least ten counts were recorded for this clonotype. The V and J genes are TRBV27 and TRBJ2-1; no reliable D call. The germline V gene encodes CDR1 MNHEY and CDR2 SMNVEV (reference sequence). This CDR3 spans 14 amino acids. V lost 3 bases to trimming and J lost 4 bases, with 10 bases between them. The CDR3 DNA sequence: TGTGCCAGCAGTTTTTACCTCCAGTACAATGAGCAGTTCTTC. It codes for CASSFYLQYNEQFF.

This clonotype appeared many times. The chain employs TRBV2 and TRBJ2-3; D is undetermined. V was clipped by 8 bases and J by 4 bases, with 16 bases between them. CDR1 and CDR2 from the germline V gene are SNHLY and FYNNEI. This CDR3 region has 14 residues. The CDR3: CASRPTAGADTQYF. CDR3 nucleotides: TGTGCCAGCCGCCCGACGGCAGGTGCAGATACGCAGTATTTT.

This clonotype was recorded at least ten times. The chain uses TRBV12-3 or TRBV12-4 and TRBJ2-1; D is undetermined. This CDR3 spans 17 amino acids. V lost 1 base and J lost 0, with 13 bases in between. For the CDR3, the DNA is TGTGCCAGCAGTTTAGGGTCTCTCACCATCTCCTACAATGAGCAGTTCTTC. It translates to CASSLGSLTISYNEQFF.

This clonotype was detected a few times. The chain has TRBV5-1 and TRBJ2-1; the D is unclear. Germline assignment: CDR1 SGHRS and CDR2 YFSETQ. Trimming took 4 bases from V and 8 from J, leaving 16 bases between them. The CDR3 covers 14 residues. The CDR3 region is CASSPDSVGDEQFF. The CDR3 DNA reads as TGCGCCAGCAGCCCCGACTCTGTTGGGGATGAGCAGTTCTTC.

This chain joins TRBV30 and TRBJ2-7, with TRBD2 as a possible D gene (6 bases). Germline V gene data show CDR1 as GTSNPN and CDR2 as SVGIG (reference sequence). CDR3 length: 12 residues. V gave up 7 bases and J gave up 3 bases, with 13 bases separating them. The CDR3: CALSTSGYEQYF. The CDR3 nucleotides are TGTGCCTTATCGACTAGTGGCTACGAGCAGTACTTC.

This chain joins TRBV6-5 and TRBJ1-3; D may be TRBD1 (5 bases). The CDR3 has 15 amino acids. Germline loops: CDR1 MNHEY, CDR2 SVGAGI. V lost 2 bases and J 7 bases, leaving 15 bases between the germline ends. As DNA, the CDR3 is TGTGCCAGCAGTTACGTTGCCCAGGGTGGGAACACCATATATTTT. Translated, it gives CASSYVAQGGNTIYF.

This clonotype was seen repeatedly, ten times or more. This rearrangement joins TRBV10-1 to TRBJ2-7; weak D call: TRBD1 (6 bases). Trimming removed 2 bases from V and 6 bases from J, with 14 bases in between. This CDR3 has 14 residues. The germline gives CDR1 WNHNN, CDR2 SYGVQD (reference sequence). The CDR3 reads CASSELGGRGEQYF. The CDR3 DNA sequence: TGCGCCAGCAGTGAGCTTGGGGGCAGGGGCGAGCAGTACTTC.

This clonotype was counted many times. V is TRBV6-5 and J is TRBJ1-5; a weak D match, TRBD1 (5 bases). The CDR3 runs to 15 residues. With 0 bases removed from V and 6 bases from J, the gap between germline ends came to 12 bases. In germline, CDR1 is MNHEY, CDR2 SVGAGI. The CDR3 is CASSYSRSGVQPQHF. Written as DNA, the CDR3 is TGTGCCAGCAGTTACTCTCGCTCGGGGGTTCAGCCCCAGCATTTT.

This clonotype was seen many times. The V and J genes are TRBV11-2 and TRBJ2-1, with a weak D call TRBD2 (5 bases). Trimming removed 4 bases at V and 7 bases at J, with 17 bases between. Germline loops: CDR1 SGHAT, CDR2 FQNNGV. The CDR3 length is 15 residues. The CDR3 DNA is TGTGCCAGCAGCTCCACTGGGGAGCCCCGAAATGAGCAGTTCTTC. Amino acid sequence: CASSSTGEPRNEQFF.